The rows below give T cell receptor beta chains drawn from one sample of a study of blood T cell repertoires in COVID-19. Data came from immunoSEQ multiplex PCR; TCRdb stores just in-frame clones and leaves some out. The sample has about 140,000 clones, around 83% seen once. The sequencing input was peripheral blood. The receptors derive from a woman aged 60-70 years with acute or convalescent COVID-19. CDR3s include the opening cysteine and the closing phenylalanine or tryptophan. A D gene is named only where the DNA matches it firmly. Rows give clone size only sometimes, using once, few, many, or a class for an expanded clone.

D gene: TRBD2; V gene: TRBV4-1; J gene: TRBJ2-1; clone size: .; CDR3 protein: CASSQGLAGVRSYNEQFF; CDR3 DNA: TGCGCCAGCAGCCAAGGGCTAGCGGGGGTCCGCTCCTACAATGAGCAGTTCTTC
D gene: TRBD1; V gene: TRBV11-1; J gene: TRBJ2-1; clone size: .; CDR3 protein: CASSEQGAGQFF; CDR3 DNA: TGTGCCAGCAGCGAGCAGGGGGCTGGGCAGTTCTTC
D gene: TRBD2; V gene: TRBV4-1; J gene: TRBJ2-3; clone size: .; CDR3 protein: CASSQDQLAGGVTDTQYF; CDR3 DNA: TGCGCCAGCAGCCAAGATCAACTAGCGGGGGGCGTAACAGATACGCAGTATTTT
D gene: .; V gene: TRBV7-9; J gene: TRBJ1-2; clone size: .; CDR3 protein: CASSLGLGQRLYGYTF; CDR3 DNA: TGTGCCAGCAGCTTAGGTCTAGGACAGCGGCTTTATGGCTACACCTTC
D gene: .; V gene: TRBV20-1; J gene: TRBJ2-7; clone size: once; CDR3 protein: CSASFTRDSYEQYF; CDR3 DNA: TGCAGTGCTAGTTTTACGCGGGACTCCTACGAGCAGTACTTC
D gene: TRBD1; V gene: TRBV12-3/TRBV12-4; J gene: TRBJ1-3; clone size: once; CDR3 protein: CASSLTGGNTIYF; CDR3 DNA: TGTGCCAGCAGTTTGACAGGGGGAAACACCATATATTTT
D gene: .; V gene: TRBV10-2; J gene: TRBJ1-1; clone size: .; CDR3 protein: CASSRDTRNTEAFF; CDR3 DNA: TGCGCCAGCAGCCGGGACACTCGGAACACTGAAGCTTTCTTT
D gene: TRBD1; V gene: TRBV27; J gene: TRBJ1-6; clone size: .; CDR3 protein: CASSSRQGGNSPLHF; CDR3 DNA: TGTGCCAGCAGTTCCCGACAGGGGGGGAATTCACCCCTCCACTTT
D gene: TRBD2; V gene: TRBV19; J gene: TRBJ2-7; clone size: .; CDR3 protein: CASSIGRLADGGEQYF; CDR3 DNA: TGTGCCAGTAGTATAGGTCGGCTAGCGGACGGGGGTGAGCAGTACTTC
D gene: TRBD1; V gene: TRBV5-8; J gene: TRBJ1-1; clone size: few; CDR3 protein: CASSLDGTGKTNTEAFF; CDR3 DNA: TGTGCCAGCAGCTTGGATGGGACAGGGAAGACGAACACTGAAGCTTTCTTT
D gene: TRBD1; V gene: TRBV28; J gene: TRBJ1-4; clone size: .; CDR3 protein: CASSLSGQGKKEKLFF; CDR3 DNA: TGTGCCAGCAGTTTATCCGGACAGGGGAAAAAAGAAAAACTGTTTTTT
D gene: .; V gene: TRBV15; J gene: TRBJ1-1; clone size: few; CDR3 protein: CATSRDLGGVGTEAFF; CDR3 DNA: TGTGCCACCAGCAGAGATCTGGGAGGGGTTGGGACTGAAGCTTTCTTT
D gene: TRBD2; V gene: TRBV5-1; J gene: TRBJ2-3; clone size: .; CDR3 protein: CASSLDAGGPRTDTQYF; CDR3 DNA: TGCGCCAGCAGCTTGGACGCGGGGGGGCCGAGGACAGATACGCAGTATTTT
D gene: TRBD1; V gene: TRBV27; J gene: TRBJ1-1; clone size: .; CDR3 protein: CASSLLGTATTEAFF; CDR3 DNA: TGTGCCAGCAGTTTATTAGGGACAGCCACTACTGAAGCTTTCTTT
D gene: TRBD1; V gene: TRBV28; J gene: TRBJ1-2; clone size: .; CDR3 protein: CASSWGQGTLANYGYTF; CDR3 DNA: TGTGCCAGCAGTTGGGGACAGGGAACGTTGGCTAACTATGGCTACACCTTC
D gene: TRBD2; V gene: TRBV11-2; J gene: TRBJ2-5; clone size: .; CDR3 protein: CASSRARTRWQETQYF; CDR3 DNA: TGTGCCAGCAGCCGCGCCCGGACTAGGTGGCAAGAGACCCAGTACTTC
D gene: .; V gene: TRBV2; J gene: TRBJ1-2; clone size: .; CDR3 protein: CASTEGGYGYTF; CDR3 DNA: TGTGCCAGCACTGAGGGAGGCTATGGCTACACCTTC
D gene: .; V gene: TRBV27; J gene: TRBJ1-5; clone size: .; CDR3 protein: CASSLQGGNQPQHF; CDR3 DNA: TGTGCCAGCAGTTTACAAGGAGGCAATCAGCCCCAGCATTTT
D gene: .; V gene: TRBV6-1; J gene: TRBJ1-1; clone size: .; CDR3 protein: CASSDRDIIWNTEAFF; CDR3 DNA: TGTGCCAGCAGTGACAGGGACATAATATGGAATACTGAAGCTTTCTTT
D gene: .; V gene: TRBV11-3; J gene: TRBJ1-1; clone size: .; CDR3 protein: CASSLHSNTEAFF; CDR3 DNA: TGTGCCAGCAGCTTACACAGTAACACTGAAGCTTTCTTT
D gene: TRBD2; V gene: TRBV4-1; J gene: TRBJ2-7; clone size: .; CDR3 protein: CASSQQRGFSNEQYF; CDR3 DNA: TGCGCCAGCAGCCAGCAGCGGGGGTTTTCCAACGAGCAGTACTTC
D gene: .; V gene: TRBV3-1/TRBV3-2; J gene: TRBJ2-7; clone size: .; CDR3 protein: CASSHHDRHYEQYF; CDR3 DNA: TGTGCCAGCAGCCATCACGACAGGCACTACGAGCAGTACTTC
D gene: .; V gene: TRBV19; J gene: TRBJ2-7; clone size: .; CDR3 protein: CASSIGLAREQYF; CDR3 DNA: TGTGCCAGTAGTATAGGGCTAGCGAGAGAGCAGTACTTC
D gene: .; V gene: TRBV28; J gene: TRBJ1-2; clone size: .; CDR3 protein: CASSPPGGVYGYTF; CDR3 DNA: TGTGCCAGCAGCCCCCCCGGCGGTGTCTATGGCTACACCTTC
D gene: .; V gene: TRBV5-4; J gene: TRBJ2-1; clone size: .; CDR3 protein: CASSPSTGDNEQFF; CDR3 DNA: TGTGCCAGCAGCCCCTCAACGGGAGACAATGAGCAGTTCTTC
D gene: .; V gene: TRBV19; J gene: TRBJ2-7; clone size: .; CDR3 protein: CASSIPGRSYEQYF; CDR3 DNA: TGTGCCAGTAGTATCCCAGGGAGGTCCTACGAGCAGTACTTC
D gene: .; V gene: TRBV7-9; J gene: TRBJ2-5; clone size: .; CDR3 protein: CASSSWGPETQYF; CDR3 DNA: TGTGCCAGCAGCTCGTGGGGGCCAGAGACCCAGTACTTC
D gene: .; V gene: TRBV30; J gene: TRBJ2-2; clone size: .; CDR3 protein: CAWSVRAAVNTGELFF; CDR3 DNA: TGTGCCTGGAGTGTACGTGCGGCGGTTAACACCGGGGAGCTGTTTTTT
D gene: TRBD1; V gene: TRBV7-6; J gene: TRBJ1-2; clone size: once; CDR3 protein: CASSLSTGAPYGYTF; CDR3 DNA: TGTGCCAGCAGCTTGTCGACAGGGGCGCCTTATGGCTACACCTTC
D gene: .; V gene: TRBV28; J gene: TRBJ2-5; clone size: many; CDR3 protein: CASSLAGARQSQYF; CDR3 DNA: TGTGCCAGCAGTTTAGCGGGGGCCCGCCAGAGCCAGTACTTC
D gene: TRBD1; V gene: TRBV4-1; J gene: TRBJ2-7; clone size: .; CDR3 protein: CASSQVTSTGRSYEQYF; CDR3 DNA: TGCGCCAGCAGCCAAGTTACGTCGACAGGGAGATCCTACGAGCAGTACTTC
D gene: TRBD2; V gene: TRBV7-3; J gene: TRBJ2-1; clone size: once; CDR3 protein: CASSWGLGGSHEQFF; CDR3 DNA: TGTGCCAGCAGCTGGGGACTAGGAGGATCCCATGAGCAGTTCTTC
D gene: TRBD2; V gene: TRBV6-6; J gene: TRBJ2-5; clone size: .; CDR3 protein: CASSLGLAGETQYF; CDR3 DNA: TGTGCCAGCAGTCTGGGACTAGCGGGGGAGACCCAGTACTTC
D gene: TRBD2; V gene: TRBV3-1/TRBV3-2; J gene: TRBJ2-2; clone size: few; CDR3 protein: CASSQRWGLVFPGELFF; CDR3 DNA: TGTGCCAGCAGCCAGAGGTGGGGACTAGTTTTCCCCGGGGAGCTGTTTTTT
D gene: TRBD1; V gene: TRBV19; J gene: TRBJ1-1; clone size: .; CDR3 protein: CASSIDGTANTEAFF; CDR3 DNA: TGTGCCAGTAGTATAGATGGGACAGCGAACACTGAAGCTTTCTTT
D gene: .; V gene: TRBV5-1; J gene: TRBJ2-3; clone size: .; CDR3 protein: CASSLGGFPDTQYF; CDR3 DNA: TGCGCCAGCAGCTTGGGGGGCTTTCCAGATACGCAGTATTTT
D gene: .; V gene: TRBV7-8; J gene: TRBJ1-1; clone size: .; CDR3 protein: CASSLVGLYTEAFF; CDR3 DNA: TGTGCCAGCAGCTTAGTCGGTCTCTACACTGAAGCTTTCTTT
D gene: TRBD2; V gene: TRBV14; J gene: TRBJ2-3; clone size: many; CDR3 protein: CASSEEGRGSTDTQYF; CDR3 DNA: TGTGCCAGCAGCGAGGAGGGGCGGGGGAGTACAGATACGCAGTATTTT
D gene: TRBD2; V gene: TRBV27; J gene: TRBJ2-1; clone size: .; CDR3 protein: CASSQGGLLLTNEQFF; CDR3 DNA: TGTGCCAGCAGCCAGGGAGGGCTACTTTTGACCAATGAGCAGTTCTTC
D gene: .; V gene: TRBV4-2; J gene: TRBJ2-4; clone size: .; CDR3 protein: CASSQGNWPGGNIQYF; CDR3 DNA: TGTGCCAGCAGCCAAGGGAACTGGCCAGGCGGGAACATTCAGTACTTC
D gene: .; V gene: TRBV2; J gene: TRBJ2-7; clone size: .; CDR3 protein: CASSGATTYEQYF; CDR3 DNA: TGTGCCAGCAGTGGGGCTACCACCTACGAGCAGTACTTC
D gene: TRBD1; V gene: TRBV19; J gene: TRBJ1-2; clone size: .; CDR3 protein: CASSRDRGNGYTF; CDR3 DNA: TGTGCCAGTAGCAGGGACAGGGGAAATGGCTACACCTTC
D gene: .; V gene: TRBV11-3; J gene: TRBJ2-3; clone size: .; CDR3 protein: CASSSGLRTDTQYF; CDR3 DNA: TGTGCCAGCAGCTCGGGACTGCGCACAGATACGCAGTATTTT
D gene: .; V gene: TRBV7-8; J gene: TRBJ2-7; clone size: once; CDR3 protein: CASSRGFAGSYEQYF; CDR3 DNA: TGTGCCAGCAGCCGAGGGTTCGCGGGCTCCTACGAGCAGTACTTC
D gene: .; V gene: TRBV19; J gene: TRBJ2-3; clone size: .; CDR3 protein: CASSQTAITDTQYF; CDR3 DNA: TGTGCCAGTAGTCAGACAGCTATCACAGATACGCAGTATTTT
D gene: .; V gene: TRBV18; J gene: TRBJ1-4; clone size: .; CDR3 protein: CASSPGPNEKLFF; CDR3 DNA: TGTGCCAGCTCACCAGGGCCAAATGAAAAACTGTTTTTT
D gene: .; V gene: TRBV12-5; J gene: TRBJ2-3; clone size: .; CDR3 protein: CASAGLSTDTQYF; CDR3 DNA: TGTGCTAGTGCCGGACTGAGCACAGATACGCAGTATTTT
D gene: TRBD1; V gene: TRBV7-9; J gene: TRBJ1-4; clone size: .; CDR3 protein: CASSLRGQGNEKLFF; CDR3 DNA: TGTGCCAGCAGCTTAAGGGGACAGGGTAATGAAAAACTGTTTTTT
D gene: .; V gene: TRBV12-3/TRBV12-4; J gene: TRBJ1-1; clone size: few; CDR3 protein: CASSGDSYFEAFF; CDR3 DNA: TGTGCCAGCAGTGGTGACAGTTACTTTGAAGCTTTCTTT
D gene: .; V gene: TRBV30; J gene: TRBJ1-1; clone size: .; CDR3 protein: CAWRTPYGRSTEAFF; CDR3 DNA: TGTGCCTGGAGGACACCCTACGGCAGGTCCACTGAAGCTTTCTTT